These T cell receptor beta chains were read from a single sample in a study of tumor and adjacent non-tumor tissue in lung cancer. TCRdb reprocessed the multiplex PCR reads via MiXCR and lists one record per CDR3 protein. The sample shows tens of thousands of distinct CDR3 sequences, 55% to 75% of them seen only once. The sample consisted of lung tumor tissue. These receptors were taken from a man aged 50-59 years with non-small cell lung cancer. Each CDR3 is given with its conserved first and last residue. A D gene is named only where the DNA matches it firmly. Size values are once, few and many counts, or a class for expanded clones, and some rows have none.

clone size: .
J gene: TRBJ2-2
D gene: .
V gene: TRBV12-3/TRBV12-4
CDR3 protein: CTNRRGRDFGELFF
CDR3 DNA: TGTACCAACAGGAGGGGCAGGGATTTCGGGGAGCTGTTTTTT

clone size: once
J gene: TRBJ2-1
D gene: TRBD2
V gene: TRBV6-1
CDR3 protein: CASSEGTSAYNEEFF
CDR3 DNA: TGTGCCAGCAGTGAGGGAACTAGCGCCTACAATGAGGAGTTCTTC

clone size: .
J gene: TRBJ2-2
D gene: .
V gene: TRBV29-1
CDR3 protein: CSATGLWNTGELFF
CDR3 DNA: TGCAGCGCCACAGGGTTATGGAACACCGGGGAGCTGTTTTTT

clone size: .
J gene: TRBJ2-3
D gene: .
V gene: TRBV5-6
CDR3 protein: CASSLNGTDTQYF
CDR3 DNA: TGTGCTAGCAGCTTGAATGGGACAGATACGCAGTATTTT

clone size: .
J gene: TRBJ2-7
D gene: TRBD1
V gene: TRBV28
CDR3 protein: CASSTPGTGVEQYF
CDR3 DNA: TGTGCCAGCAGCACTCCCGGGACAGGTGTGGAGCAGTACTTC

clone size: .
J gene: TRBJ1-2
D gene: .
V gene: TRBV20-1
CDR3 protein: CSVPLAANYGYTF
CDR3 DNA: TGCAGTGTTCCTTTGGCAGCCAACTATGGCTACACCTTC

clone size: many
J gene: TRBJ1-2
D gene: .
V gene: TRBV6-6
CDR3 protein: CASSYSGSYYGYTF
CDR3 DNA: TGTGCCAGCAGTTACTCTGGCAGTTACTATGGCTACACCTTC

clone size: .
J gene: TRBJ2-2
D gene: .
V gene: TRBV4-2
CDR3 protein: CVSSPGVLNTRELFF
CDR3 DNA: TGTGTCAGCAGCCCCGGGGTCCTTAACACCAGGGAGCTGTTTTTT

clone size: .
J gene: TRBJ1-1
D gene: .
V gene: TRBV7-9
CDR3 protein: CDSSLSQNTEAFF
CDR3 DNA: TGTGACAGCAGCTTAAGTCAGAACACTGAAGCTTTCTTT

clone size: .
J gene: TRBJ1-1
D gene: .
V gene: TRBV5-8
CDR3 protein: CVSTLVGSEAFF
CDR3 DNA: TGTGTCAGCACCTTGGTCGGTTCTGAAGCTTTCTTT

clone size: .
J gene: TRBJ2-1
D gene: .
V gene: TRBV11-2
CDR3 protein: CASSPSGGGDYEQCF
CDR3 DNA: TGTGCCAGCAGCCCTTCTGGCGGGGGCGATTATGAGCAATGCTTC

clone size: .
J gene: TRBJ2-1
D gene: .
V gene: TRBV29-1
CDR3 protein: CSVDSNGLNEQFF
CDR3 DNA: TGCAGCGTTGACTCTAACGGACTAAACGAACAGTTCTTC

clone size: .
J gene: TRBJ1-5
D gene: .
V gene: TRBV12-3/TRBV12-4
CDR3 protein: CASSLMARLQHF
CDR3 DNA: TGCGCCAGCAGTTTAATGGCTCGGCTCCAGCATTTT

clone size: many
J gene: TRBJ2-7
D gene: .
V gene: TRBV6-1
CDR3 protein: CASNPGTHEQYF
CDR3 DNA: TGTGCCAGCAACCCGGGGACCCACGAGCAGTACTTC

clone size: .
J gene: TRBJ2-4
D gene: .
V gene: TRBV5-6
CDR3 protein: CAGSRNRDNLGNIQYF
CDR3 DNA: TGTGCCGGCAGCCGGAATAGGGACAATCTAGGCAACATTCAGTATTTC

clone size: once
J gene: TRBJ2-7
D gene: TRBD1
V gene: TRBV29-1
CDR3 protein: CSVVTGTGFNKQYF
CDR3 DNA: TGCAGCGTAGTTACCGGGACAGGTTTCAACAAGCAGTACTTC

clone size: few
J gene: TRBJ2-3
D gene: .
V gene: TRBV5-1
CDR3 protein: CASRREGAKSTDTQYF
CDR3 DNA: TGCGCCAGCAGACGGGAAGGGGCGAAAAGCACAGATACGCAGTATTTT

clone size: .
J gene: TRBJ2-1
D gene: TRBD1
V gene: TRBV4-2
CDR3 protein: CASSQPPGQEYSRNEQFF
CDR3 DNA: TGTGCCAGCAGCCAACCCCCGGGACAGGAATATTCTAGAAATGAGCAGTTCTTC